A selection of T cell receptor beta chains follows, all from one sample in a study of T cell repertoires in cytomegalovirus infection. TCRdb recomputed calls from the reads with MiXCR, one row per CDR3 protein. The top ten hold 15% to 20% of the sample, which has hundreds of thousands of distinct CDR3 sequences, just under 30% seen once. For these TCRs, the target antigens are not known. The sequences come from cultured PBMCs, collected from culture after CMV antigen stimulation. These receptors came from a human donor in good health (CMV status not recorded). Some clones in this sample may be carry-over from other donors' samples. Both conserved end residues are part of each CDR3. D genes are given only for firm matches. Rows give clone size only sometimes, using once, few, many, or a class for an expanded clone.

clone_size,d_call,j_call,v_call,cdr3_aa,cdr3_nt
few,NA,TRBJ1-2,TRBV12-3/TRBV12-4,CASSLRDSYGYTF,TGTGCCAGCAGTTTACGAGACTCCTATGGCTACACCTTC
few,NA,TRBJ2-1,TRBV7-3,CASSLTPSNGWFF,TGTGCCAGCAGCTTAACCCCCAGCAACGGGTGGTTCTTC
NA,TRBD1,TRBJ2-5,TRBV6-5,CASSLSGGRETQYF,TGTGCCAGCAGTTTATCAGGGGGCCGGGAGACCCAGTACTTC
NA,TRBD1,TRBJ2-7,TRBV7-2,CASSLIQGAKYEQYF,TGTGCCAGCAGCTTAATCCAGGGGGCTAAGTACGAGCAGTACTTC
few,NA,TRBJ1-6,TRBV15,CATSRDRGENSPLHF,TGTGCCACCAGCAGAGATCGGGGGGAGAATTCACCCCTCCACTTT
few,TRBD1,TRBJ2-7,TRBV7-6,CASSLGAGGFSYEQYF,TGTGCCAGCAGCTTAGGGGCAGGGGGCTTTTCCTACGAGCAGTACTTC
few,NA,TRBJ1-1,TRBV7-8,CASSLRESGRAFF,TGTGCCAGCAGCTTACGAGAGTCGGGTCGCGCTTTCTTT
NA,NA,TRBJ1-2,TRBV7-6,CASSGKRQLIPNYGYTF,TGTGCCAGCAGCGGAAAACGACAGCTGATTCCTAACTATGGCTACACCTTC
few,NA,TRBJ1-5,TRBV24-1,CATSDPLHNQPQHF,TGTGCCACCAGTGACCCCCTTCACAATCAGCCCCAGCATTTT
few,NA,TRBJ2-2,TRBV5-4,CASSLERTAANTGELFF,TGTGCCAGCAGCTTGGAGAGGACCGCCGCGAACACCGGGGAGCTGTTTTTT
NA,NA,TRBJ1-5,TRBV7-9,CASSPATQYQPQHF,TGTGCCAGCAGCCCCGCGACACAATATCAGCCCCAGCATTTT
NA,NA,TRBJ1-1,TRBV5-5,CASSPLGRGMNTEAFF,TGTGCCAGCAGCCCTTTGGGGAGAGGCATGAACACTGAAGCTTTCTTT
NA,TRBD2,TRBJ2-7,TRBV6-1,CASRTQFSSGSGTYEQYF,TGTGCCAGCAGAACACAGTTTTCTAGCGGGAGTGGGACCTACGAGCAGTACTTC
NA,NA,TRBJ2-1,TRBV27,CASSLLSGYNEQFF,TGTGCCAGCAGTTTGCTGTCAGGCTACAATGAGCAGTTCTTC
NA,TRBD1,TRBJ2-1,TRBV6-2/TRBV6-3,CASVKTGGNEQFF,TGTGCCAGCGTAAAAACAGGGGGCAATGAGCAGTTCTTC
many,TRBD2,TRBJ2-1,TRBV11-2,CASSLDEMAGGPVDEQFF,TGTGCCAGCAGCTTAGACGAGATGGCGGGAGGGCCGGTGGATGAGCAGTTCTTC
NA,NA,TRBJ2-1,TRBV28,CASLASGTYNEQFF,TGTGCCAGCCTAGCGTCTGGAACCTACAATGAGCAGTTCTTC
few,NA,TRBJ2-7,TRBV2,CASGRVPLSSYEQYF,TGTGCCAGCGGAAGGGTTCCACTGAGCTCCTACGAGCAGTACTTC
NA,NA,TRBJ1-1,TRBV12-3/TRBV12-4,CASTSWPSGGLNTEAFF,TGTGCCAGCACTTCTTGGCCTTCGGGGGGCCTGAACACTGAAGCTTTCTTT
few,TRBD2,TRBJ2-1,TRBV18,CASSSTSGGRNEQFF,TGTGCCAGCTCATCCACTAGCGGGGGGCGTAATGAGCAGTTCTTC
many,TRBD2,TRBJ2-2,TRBV6-1,CASGSGGVTGELFF,TGTGCCAGCGGCTCGGGGGGGGTCACCGGGGAGCTGTTTTTT
few,NA,TRBJ1-2,TRBV7-6,CASSLSRTASYGYTF,TGTGCCAGCAGCTTATCTAGGACGGCCTCCTATGGCTACACCTTC
NA,TRBD1,TRBJ1-2,TRBV2,CASRDSGTGAHGYTF,TGTGCCAGCAGGGACTCCGGGACAGGGGCCCATGGCTACACCTTC
NA,TRBD1,TRBJ2-7,TRBV23-1,CASSQDRDPISPYEQYF,TGCGCCAGCAGTCAAGACAGGGACCCTATCAGCCCCTACGAGCAGTACTTC
many,NA,TRBJ1-6,TRBV7-2,CASSLTGRTNNSPLHF,TGTGCCAGCAGCTTAACCGGCCGGACAAATAATTCACCCCTCCACTTT
once,NA,TRBJ2-3,TRBV19,CASVNNGDTQYF,TGTGCCAGTGTCAACAACGGAGATACGCAGTATTTT
NA,TRBD1,TRBJ1-5,TRBV2,CASSTVGGQEHSNQPQHF,TGTGCCAGCAGTACCGTGGGGGGACAGGAACATAGCAATCAGCCCCAGCATTTT
NA,TRBD1,TRBJ2-1,TRBV10-3,CAISDETGASNEQFF,TGTGCCATCAGTGATGAGACAGGGGCCTCCAATGAGCAGTTCTTC
few,NA,TRBJ1-6,TRBV6-5,CASSYSGGNNSPLHF,TGTGCCAGCAGTTACTCGGGGGGGAATAATTCACCCCTCCACTTT
few,TRBD1,TRBJ2-1,TRBV5-4,CASSFGQGAQNEQFF,TGTGCCAGCAGCTTCGGACAGGGGGCGCAGAATGAGCAGTTCTTC
NA,NA,TRBJ1-2,TRBV10-3,CAISERRTDGYTF,TGTGCCATCAGTGAGAGGAGGACAGATGGCTACACCTTC
few,NA,TRBJ2-3,TRBV7-9,CASSPRGSTDTQYF,TGTGCCAGCAGCCCCCGGGGCAGCACAGATACGCAGTATTTT
NA,NA,TRBJ1-3,TRBV18,CASSPADVGNTIYF,TGTGCCAGCTCACCGGCGGACGTCGGAAACACCATATATTTT
NA,TRBD1,TRBJ1-1,TRBV6-8,CASSYRGQLPEAFF,TGTGCCAGCAGTTATAGGGGACAGTTACCTGAAGCTTTCTTT
NA,NA,TRBJ1-6,TRBV11-2,CASSLSFSNSPLHF,TGTGCCAGCAGCCTCTCCTTCTCTAATTCACCCCTCCACTTT
many,NA,TRBJ2-4,TRBV7-2,CASSLVSVTTNIQYF,TGTGCCAGCAGCCTAGTATCGGTCACCACAAACATTCAGTACTTC
NA,TRBD1,TRBJ1-5,TRBV18,CASSKQGADSQPQHF,TGTGCCAGCTCAAAACAGGGGGCTGATAGTCAGCCCCAGCATTTT
NA,NA,TRBJ1-2,TRBV6-5,CASNLDGYYGYTF,TGTGCCAGCAACCTGGACGGTTACTATGGCTACACCTTC
NA,TRBD2,TRBJ2-2,TRBV2,CASRRGSPTGELFF,TGTGCCAGCAGGCGCGGGAGCCCCACCGGGGAGCTGTTTTTT
few,NA,TRBJ1-1,TRBV27,CASSLSLWGSNTEAFF,TGTGCCAGCAGTTTATCGCTTTGGGGGTCGAACACTGAAGCTTTCTTT
few,NA,TRBJ2-7,TRBV28,CAWGRYYEQYF,TGTGCTTGGGGCCGATACTACGAGCAGTACTTC
NA,NA,TRBJ1-1,TRBV6-1,CASTKQGYTEAFF,TGTGCCAGCACCAAACAGGGATACACTGAAGCTTTCTTT
many,NA,TRBJ1-5,TRBV7-8,CASSRRGVGQPQHF,TGTGCCAGCAGCCGCCGGGGGGTGGGTCAGCCCCAGCATTTT
NA,NA,TRBJ1-1,TRBV19,CASKGQGGTEAFF,TGTGCCAGCAAGGGGCAGGGTGGTACTGAAGCTTTCTTT
NA,NA,TRBJ1-1,TRBV5-6,CASSLARGESAFF,TGTGCCAGCAGCTTGGCCCGGGGGGAGAGCGCTTTCTTT
NA,NA,TRBJ2-6,TRBV28,CASSLSAGGANVLTF,TGTGCCAGCAGTTTATCGGCAGGTGGGGCCAACGTCCTGACTTTC
NA,TRBD1,TRBJ1-2,TRBV9,CASSLEMGTEYGYTF,TGTGCCAGCAGCCTAGAGATGGGGACAGAATATGGCTACACCTTC
few,NA,TRBJ2-3,TRBV5-1,CASSLLTTTDTQYF,TGCGCCAGCAGCCTCCTGACGACCACAGATACGCAGTATTTT
once,TRBD2,TRBJ2-5,TRBV7-8,CASSVGTSGPGAQYF,TGTGCCAGCAGCGTTGGGACTAGCGGGCCCGGGGCCCAGTACTTC
NA,NA,TRBJ2-1,TRBV9,CASSAPNNEQFF,TGTGCCAGCAGCGCCCCCAACAATGAGCAGTTCTTC
NA,NA,TRBJ1-1,TRBV7-4,CASSDLHHANTEAFF,TGTGCCAGCAGCGACTTACACCACGCGAACACTGAAGCTTTCTTT
many,NA,TRBJ2-3,TRBV7-2,CASSPDRPTGDTQYF,TGTGCCAGCAGCCCGGACCGGCCGACTGGGGATACGCAGTATTTT
many,NA,TRBJ2-7,TRBV7-7,CASSLAVGLEQYF,TGTGCTAGCAGCTTAGCCGTTGGCTTGGAGCAGTACTTC